The source of this T cell receptor beta chain is a study of shared clonotypes between healthy human individuals. Over several immunoSEQ plates, each subset's genomic DNA was distributed in even portions. Assay: immunoSEQ multiplex PCR; the TCRdb copy retains only in-frame clones and omits some. The sample holds about 510,000 clones; over 75% are singletons and the top ten take approximately 12%. The ends lost 1 base at V and 5 bases at J; junction bases unmatched: 10. The V gene's germline CDR1 is LNHDA and CDR2 SQIVND (reference sequence). This CDR3 contains 16 residues. Specimen: PBMCs. The receptor was isolated from a woman aged 40 to 55 in good health. Some clones in this sample may be carry-over from other donors' samples. The chain combines TRBV19 with TRBJ2-5; 7 nucleotides align to TRBD1. The CDR3 bases are TGTGCCAGTAGTATAGCCGCCGACAGGGAAGGGGAGACCCAGTACTTC. Amino acids: CASSIAADREGETQYF.